This TCR beta chain is drawn from a study of T-cell memory formation after mild COVID-19. Study findings and constraints: A balance of CD4 and CD8 characterized clones contracting day 15 to 85, whereas later expanders leaned CD4+.

TCRdb reanalysed the 5' RACE reads using MiXCR and keeps one entry per CDR3 protein. The sample lists roughly 370,000 distinct CDR3 sequences; 16% were seen once. This clonotype was observed a handful of times. What it recognizes is unknown. Deletions cut 6 bases from V and 0 bases from J, with 12 bases between. There are 15 residues in the CDR3. The germline CDR1 and CDR2 sequences are KGHSH and LQKENI. This receptor was taken from a man aged 18 to 30 who had mild COVID-19 (a few samples of this study predate the infection). Cell type and time point are not known. Sequencing was carried out using PBMCs or a T cell subset sorted from them (not recorded which). The chain couples TRBV18 to TRBJ1-5; a weak D match, TRBD1 (6 bases). CDR3 DNA sequence: TGTGCCAGCTCCCAAGGACAGACTAGCAATCAGCCCCAGCATTTT. Residues: CASSQGQTSNQPQHF. Looking up the rest from reference TRBV18 and TRBJ1-5 gives the full variable domain: NAGVMQNPRHLVRRRGQEARLRCSPMKGHSHVYWYRQLPEEGLKFMVYLQKENIIDESGMPKERFSAEFPKEGPSILRIQQVVRGDSAAYFCASSQGQTSNQPQHFGDGTRLSIL.